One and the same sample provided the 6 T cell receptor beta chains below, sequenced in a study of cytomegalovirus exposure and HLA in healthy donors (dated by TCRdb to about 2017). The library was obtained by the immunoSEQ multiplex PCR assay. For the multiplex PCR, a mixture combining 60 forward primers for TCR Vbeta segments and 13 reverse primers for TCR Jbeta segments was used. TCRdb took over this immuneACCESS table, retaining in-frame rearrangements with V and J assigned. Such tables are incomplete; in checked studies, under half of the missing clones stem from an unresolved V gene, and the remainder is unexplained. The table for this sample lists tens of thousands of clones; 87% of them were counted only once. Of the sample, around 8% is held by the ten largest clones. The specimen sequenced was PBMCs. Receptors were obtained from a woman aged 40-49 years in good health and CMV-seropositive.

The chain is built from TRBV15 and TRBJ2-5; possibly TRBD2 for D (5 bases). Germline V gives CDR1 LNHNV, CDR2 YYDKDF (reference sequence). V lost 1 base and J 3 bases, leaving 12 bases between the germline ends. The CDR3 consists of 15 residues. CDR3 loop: CATSRVEGKEETQYF. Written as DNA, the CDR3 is TGTGCCACCAGCAGAGTTGAGGGAAAGGAAGAGACCCAGTACTTC.

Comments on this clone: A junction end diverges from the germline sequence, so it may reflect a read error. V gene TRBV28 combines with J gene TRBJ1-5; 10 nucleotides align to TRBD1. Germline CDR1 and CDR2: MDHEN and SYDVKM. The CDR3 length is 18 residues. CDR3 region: CAGSFLFGTGESNQPQHF. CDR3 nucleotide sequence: TGTGCCGGCAGTTTCCTTTTTGGGACAGGGGAAAGCAATCAGCCCCAGCATTTT.

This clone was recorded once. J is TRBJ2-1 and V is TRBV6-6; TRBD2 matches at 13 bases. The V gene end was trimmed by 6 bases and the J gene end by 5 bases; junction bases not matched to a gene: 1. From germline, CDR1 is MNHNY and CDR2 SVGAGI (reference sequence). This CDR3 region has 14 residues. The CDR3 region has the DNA TGTGCCAGCAGGGGACTAGCGGGAAACAATGAGCAGTTCTTC. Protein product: CASRGLAGNNEQFF.

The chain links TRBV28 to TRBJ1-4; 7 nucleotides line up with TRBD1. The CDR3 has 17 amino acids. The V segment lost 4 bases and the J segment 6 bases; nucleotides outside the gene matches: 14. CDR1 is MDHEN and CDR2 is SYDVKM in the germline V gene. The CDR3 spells CASSSSPGGWSHEKLFF. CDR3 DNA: TGTGCCAGCAGTTCCTCCCCAGGGGGTTGGAGTCATGAAAAACTGTTTTTT.

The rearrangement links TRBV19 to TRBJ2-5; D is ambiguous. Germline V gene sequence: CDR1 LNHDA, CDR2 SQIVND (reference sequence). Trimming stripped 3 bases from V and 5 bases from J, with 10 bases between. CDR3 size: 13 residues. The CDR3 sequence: CASSMVSMETQYF. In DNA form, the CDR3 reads TGTGCCAGTAGTATGGTTAGCATGGAGACCCAGTACTTC.

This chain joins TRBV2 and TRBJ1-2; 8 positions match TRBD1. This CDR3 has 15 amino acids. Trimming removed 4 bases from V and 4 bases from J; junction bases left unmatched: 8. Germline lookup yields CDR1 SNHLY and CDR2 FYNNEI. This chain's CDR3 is CASSAGTGTSYGYTF. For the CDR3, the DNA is TGTGCCAGCAGTGCTGGGACAGGCACATCCTATGGCTACACCTTC.